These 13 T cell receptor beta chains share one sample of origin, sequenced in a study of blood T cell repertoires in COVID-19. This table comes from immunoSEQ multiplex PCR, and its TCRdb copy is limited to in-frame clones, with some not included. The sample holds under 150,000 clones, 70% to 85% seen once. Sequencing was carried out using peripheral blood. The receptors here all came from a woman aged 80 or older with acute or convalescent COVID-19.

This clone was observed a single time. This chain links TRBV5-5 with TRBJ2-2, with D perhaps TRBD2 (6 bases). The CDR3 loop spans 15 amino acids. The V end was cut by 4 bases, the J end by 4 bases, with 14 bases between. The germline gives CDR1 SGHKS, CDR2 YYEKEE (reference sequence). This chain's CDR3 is CASSPLAVGTGELFF. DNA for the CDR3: TGTGCCAGCAGCCCACTAGCAGTAGGCACCGGGGAGCTGTTTTTT.

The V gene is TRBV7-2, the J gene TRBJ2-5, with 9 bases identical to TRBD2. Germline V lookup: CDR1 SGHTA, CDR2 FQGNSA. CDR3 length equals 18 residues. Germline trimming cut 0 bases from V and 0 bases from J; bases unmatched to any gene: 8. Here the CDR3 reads CASSLAPAGGTYQETQYF. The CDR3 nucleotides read TGTGCCAGCAGCTTAGCGCCGGCGGGGGGGACGTACCAAGAGACCCAGTACTTC.

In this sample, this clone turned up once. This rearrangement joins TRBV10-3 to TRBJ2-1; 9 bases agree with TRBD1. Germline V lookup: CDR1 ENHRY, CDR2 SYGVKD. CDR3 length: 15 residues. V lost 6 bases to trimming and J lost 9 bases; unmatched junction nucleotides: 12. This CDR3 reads CAISTSQTTGGEQFF. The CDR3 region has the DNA TGTGCCATCAGCACTTCCCAAACGACAGGGGGTGAGCAGTTCTTC.

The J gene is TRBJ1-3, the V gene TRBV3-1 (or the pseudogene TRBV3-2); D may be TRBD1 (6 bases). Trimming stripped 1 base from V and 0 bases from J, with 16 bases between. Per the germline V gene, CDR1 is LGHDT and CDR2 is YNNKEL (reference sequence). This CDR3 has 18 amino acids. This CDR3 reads CASSQGGQTSFSGNTIYF. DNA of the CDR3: TGTGCCAGCAGCCAAGGGGGGCAAACAAGTTTCTCTGGAAACACCATATATTTT.

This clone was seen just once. Here the CDR3 reads CASSIREGTYNEQFF. Written as DNA, the CDR3 is TGTGCCAGTAGTATACGGGAGGGGACCTACAATGAGCAGTTCTTC. The chain recombines TRBV19 with TRBJ2-1; the match to TRBD2 covers 8 bases. V dropped 2 bases and J dropped 2; count of bases not matched to a gene: 2. CDR1 is LNHDA and CDR2 is SQIVND in the germline V gene (reference sequence). The CDR3 contains 15 residues.

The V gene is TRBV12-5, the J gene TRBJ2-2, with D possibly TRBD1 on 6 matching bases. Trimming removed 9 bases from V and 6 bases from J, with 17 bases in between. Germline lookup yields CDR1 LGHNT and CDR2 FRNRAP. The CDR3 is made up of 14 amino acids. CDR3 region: CARIQGMVAGELFF. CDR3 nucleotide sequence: TGTGCTAGGATACAGGGAATGGTAGCCGGGGAGCTGTTTTTT.

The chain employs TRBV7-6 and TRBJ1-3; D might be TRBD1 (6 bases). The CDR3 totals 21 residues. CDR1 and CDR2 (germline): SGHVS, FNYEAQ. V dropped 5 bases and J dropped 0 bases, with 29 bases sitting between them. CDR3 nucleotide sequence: TGTGCCAGCAGCGCAGCCCTTTCGAGAACATCTGAGGGGGTCTCTGGAAACACCATATATTTT. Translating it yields CASSAALSRTSEGVSGNTIYF.

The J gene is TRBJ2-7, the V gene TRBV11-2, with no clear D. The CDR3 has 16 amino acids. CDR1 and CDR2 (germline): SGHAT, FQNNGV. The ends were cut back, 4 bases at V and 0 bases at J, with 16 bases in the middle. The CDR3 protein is CASSSPRRRSSYEQYF. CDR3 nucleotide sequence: TGTGCCAGCAGCTCTCCCCGTAGGAGAAGCTCCTACGAGCAGTACTTC.

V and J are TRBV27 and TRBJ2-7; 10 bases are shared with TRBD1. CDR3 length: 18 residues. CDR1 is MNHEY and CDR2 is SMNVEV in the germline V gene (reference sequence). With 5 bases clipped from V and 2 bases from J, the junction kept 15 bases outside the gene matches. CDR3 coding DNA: TGTGCCAGCAGTCTCACGCCTCTTGGACAGGGGGTAACCTACGAGCAGTACTTC. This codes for CASSLTPLGQGVTYEQYF.

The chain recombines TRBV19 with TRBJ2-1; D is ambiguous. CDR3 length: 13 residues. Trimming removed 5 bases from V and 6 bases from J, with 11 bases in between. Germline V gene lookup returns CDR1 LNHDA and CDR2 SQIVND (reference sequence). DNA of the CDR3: TGTGCCAGTAGTCCGCCGCCGGGCAATGAGCAGTTCTTC. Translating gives CASSPPPGNEQFF.

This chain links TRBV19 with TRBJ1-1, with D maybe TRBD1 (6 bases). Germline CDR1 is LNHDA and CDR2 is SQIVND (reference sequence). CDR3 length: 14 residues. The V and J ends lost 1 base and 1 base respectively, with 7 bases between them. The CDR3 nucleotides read TGTGCCAGTAGTATAGGGGGGCGGAACACTGAAGCTTTCTTT. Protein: CASSIGGRNTEAFF.

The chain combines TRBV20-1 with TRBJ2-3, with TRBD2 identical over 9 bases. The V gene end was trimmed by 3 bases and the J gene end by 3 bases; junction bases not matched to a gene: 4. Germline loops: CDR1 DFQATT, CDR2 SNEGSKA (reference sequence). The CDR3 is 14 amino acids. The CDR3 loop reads CSASRSGRTDTQYF. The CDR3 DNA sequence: TGCAGTGCTAGTAGGAGCGGGAGGACAGATACGCAGTATTTT.

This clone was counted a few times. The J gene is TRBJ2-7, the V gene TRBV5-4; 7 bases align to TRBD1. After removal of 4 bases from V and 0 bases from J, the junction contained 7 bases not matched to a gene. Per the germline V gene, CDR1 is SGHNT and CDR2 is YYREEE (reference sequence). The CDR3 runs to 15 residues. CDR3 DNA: TGTGCCAGCAGCCAAACAGGGGCCCTCTCCTACGAGCAGTACTTC. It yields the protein CASSQTGALSYEQYF.